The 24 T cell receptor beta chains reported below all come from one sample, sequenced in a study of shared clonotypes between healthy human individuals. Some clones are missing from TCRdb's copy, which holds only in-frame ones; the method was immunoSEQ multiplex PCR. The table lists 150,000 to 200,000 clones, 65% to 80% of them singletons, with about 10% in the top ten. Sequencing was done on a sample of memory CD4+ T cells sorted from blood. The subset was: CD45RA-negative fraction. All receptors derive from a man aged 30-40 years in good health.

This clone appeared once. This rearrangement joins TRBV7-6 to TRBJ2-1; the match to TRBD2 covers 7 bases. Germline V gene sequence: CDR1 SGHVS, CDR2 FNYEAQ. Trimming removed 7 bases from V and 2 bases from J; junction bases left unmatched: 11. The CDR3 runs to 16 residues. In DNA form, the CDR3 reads TGTGCCAGCAAACGCCGGGCAGCGGGAACCTACAATGAGCAGTTCTTC. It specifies CASKRRAAGTYNEQFF.

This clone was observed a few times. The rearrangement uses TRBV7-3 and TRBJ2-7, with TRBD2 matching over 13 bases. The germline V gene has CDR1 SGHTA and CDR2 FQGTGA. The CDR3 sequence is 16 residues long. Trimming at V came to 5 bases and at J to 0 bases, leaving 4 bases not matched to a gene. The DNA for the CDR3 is TGTGCCAGCAGCCCAGGACTAGCGGGAGCCTCCTACGAGCAGTACTTC. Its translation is CASSPGLAGASYEQYF. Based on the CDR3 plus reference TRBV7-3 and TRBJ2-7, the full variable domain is GAGVSQTPSNKVTEKGKYVELRCDPISGHTALYWYRQSLGQGPEFLIYFQGTGAADDSGLPNDRFFAVRPEGSVSTLKIQRTERGDSAVYLCASSPGLAGASYEQYFGPGTRLTVT.

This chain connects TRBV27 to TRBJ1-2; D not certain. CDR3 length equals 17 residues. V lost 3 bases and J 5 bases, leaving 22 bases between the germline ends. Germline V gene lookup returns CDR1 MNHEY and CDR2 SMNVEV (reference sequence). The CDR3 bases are TGTGCCAGCAGTTTGGTAGTTCTTTACAGAGGAGATTATGGCTACACCTTC. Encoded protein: CASSLVVLYRGDYGYTF.

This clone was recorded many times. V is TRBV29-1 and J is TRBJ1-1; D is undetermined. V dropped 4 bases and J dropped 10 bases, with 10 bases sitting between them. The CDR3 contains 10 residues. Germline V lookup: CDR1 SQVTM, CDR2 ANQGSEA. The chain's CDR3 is CSVGPMPAFF. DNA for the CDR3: TGCAGCGTTGGCCCTATGCCAGCTTTCTTT.

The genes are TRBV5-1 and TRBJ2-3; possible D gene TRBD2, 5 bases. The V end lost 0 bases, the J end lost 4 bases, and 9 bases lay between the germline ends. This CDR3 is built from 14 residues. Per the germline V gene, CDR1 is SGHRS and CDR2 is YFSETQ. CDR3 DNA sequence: TGCGCCAGCAGCTTGGCGGGGAGTCCAGATACGCAGTATTTT. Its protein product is CASSLAGSPDTQYF.

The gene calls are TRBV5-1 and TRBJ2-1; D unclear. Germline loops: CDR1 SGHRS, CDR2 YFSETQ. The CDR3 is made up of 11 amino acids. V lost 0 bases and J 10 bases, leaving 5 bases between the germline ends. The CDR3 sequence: CASSLGGEQFF. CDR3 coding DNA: TGCGCCAGCAGCTTGGGAGGAGAGCAGTTCTTC.

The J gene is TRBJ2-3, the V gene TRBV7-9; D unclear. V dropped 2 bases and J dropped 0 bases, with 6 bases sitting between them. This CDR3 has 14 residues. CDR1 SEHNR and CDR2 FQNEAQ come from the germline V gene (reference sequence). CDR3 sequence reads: CASSLSHSTDTQYF. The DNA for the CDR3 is TGTGCCAGCAGCTTATCACACAGCACAGATACGCAGTATTTT.

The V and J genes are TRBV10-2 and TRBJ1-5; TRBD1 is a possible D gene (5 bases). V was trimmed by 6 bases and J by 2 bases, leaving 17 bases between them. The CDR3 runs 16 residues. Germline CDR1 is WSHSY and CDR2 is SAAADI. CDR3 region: CASSLRGVDGNQPQHF. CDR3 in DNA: TGCGCCAGCAGCCTGAGAGGGGTGGATGGCAATCAGCCCCAGCATTTT.

CDR3 residues: CASSGGPDTQYF. In DNA form, the CDR3 reads TGTGCCAGCAGTGGGGGGCCAGATACGCAGTATTTT. The rearrangement uses TRBV2 and TRBJ2-3; TRBD1 might be the D (6 bases). Germline loops: CDR1 SNHLY, CDR2 FYNNEI. V lost 4 bases and J 4 bases, leaving 6 bases between the germline ends. CDR3 length equals 12 residues.

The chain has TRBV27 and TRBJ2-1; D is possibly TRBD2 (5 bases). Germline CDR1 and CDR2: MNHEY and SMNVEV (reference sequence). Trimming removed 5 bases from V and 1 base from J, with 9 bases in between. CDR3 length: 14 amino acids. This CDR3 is CASSRTSSYNEQFF. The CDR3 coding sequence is TGTGCCAGCAGTCGAACTAGTTCCTACAATGAGCAGTTCTTC.

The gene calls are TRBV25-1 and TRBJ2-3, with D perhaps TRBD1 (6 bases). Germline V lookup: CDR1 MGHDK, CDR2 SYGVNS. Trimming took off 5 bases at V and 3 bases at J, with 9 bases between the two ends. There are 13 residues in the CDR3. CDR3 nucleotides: TGTGCCAGCAGTAACGACAGGACAGATACGCAGTATTTT. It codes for CASSNDRTDTQYF.

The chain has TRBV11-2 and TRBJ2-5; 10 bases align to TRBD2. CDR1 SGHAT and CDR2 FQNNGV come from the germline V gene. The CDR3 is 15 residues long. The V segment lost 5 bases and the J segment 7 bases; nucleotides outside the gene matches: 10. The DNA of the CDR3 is TGTGCCAGCAGCCCTCGGACTAGCGGAGGGGTGACCCAGTACTTC. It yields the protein CASSPRTSGGVTQYF.

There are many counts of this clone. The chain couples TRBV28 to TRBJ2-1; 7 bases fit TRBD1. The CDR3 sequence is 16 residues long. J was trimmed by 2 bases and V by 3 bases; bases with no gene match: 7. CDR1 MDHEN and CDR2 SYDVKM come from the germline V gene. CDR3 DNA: TGTGCCAGCAGTTTCTACAGGGGTGCGACCTACAATGAGCAGTTCTTC. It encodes CASSFYRGATYNEQFF.

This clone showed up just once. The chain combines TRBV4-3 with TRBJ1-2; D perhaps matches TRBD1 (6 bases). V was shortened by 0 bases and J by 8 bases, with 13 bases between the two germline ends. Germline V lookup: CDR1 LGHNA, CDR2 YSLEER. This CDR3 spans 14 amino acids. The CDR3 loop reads CASSQDAGGWGYTF. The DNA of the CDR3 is TGCGCCAGCAGCCAAGACGCCGGGGGCTGGGGCTACACCTTC.

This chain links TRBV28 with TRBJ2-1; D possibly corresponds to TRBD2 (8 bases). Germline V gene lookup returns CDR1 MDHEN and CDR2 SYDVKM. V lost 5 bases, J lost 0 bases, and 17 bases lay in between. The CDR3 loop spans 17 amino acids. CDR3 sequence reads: CASSSGSGDSSYNEQFF. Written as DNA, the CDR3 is TGTGCCAGCAGTAGTGGTAGCGGGGACAGCTCCTACAATGAGCAGTTCTTC.

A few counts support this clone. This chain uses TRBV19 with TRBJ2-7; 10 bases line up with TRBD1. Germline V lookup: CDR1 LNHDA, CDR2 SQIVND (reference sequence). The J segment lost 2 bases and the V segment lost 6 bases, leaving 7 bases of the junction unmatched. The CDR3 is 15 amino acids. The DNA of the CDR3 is TGTGCCAGTAGCGGGGACAGGGGCTATCCCTACGAGCAGTACTTC. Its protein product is CASSGDRGYPYEQYF.

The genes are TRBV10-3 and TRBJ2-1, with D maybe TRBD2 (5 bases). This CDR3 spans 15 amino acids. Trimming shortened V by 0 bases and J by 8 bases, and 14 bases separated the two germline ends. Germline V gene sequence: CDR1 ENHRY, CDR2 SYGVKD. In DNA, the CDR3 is TGTGCCATCAGTGAGTCGAAACTAGATCTCCATGAGCAGTTCTTC. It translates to CAISESKLDLHEQFF.

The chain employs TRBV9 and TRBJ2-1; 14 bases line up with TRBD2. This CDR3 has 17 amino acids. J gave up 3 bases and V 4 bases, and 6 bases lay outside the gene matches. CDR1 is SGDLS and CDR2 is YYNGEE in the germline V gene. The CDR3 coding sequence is TGTGCCAGCAGCCACGGGGGGACTAGCGGGAGCTACAATGAGCAGTTCTTC. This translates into CASSHGGTSGSYNEQFF. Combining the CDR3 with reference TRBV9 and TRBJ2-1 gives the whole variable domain DSGVTQTPKHLITATGQRVTLRCSPRSGDLSVYWYQQSLDQGLQFLIQYYNGEERAKGNILERFSAQQFPDLHSELNLSSLELGDSALYFCASSHGGTSGSYNEQFFGPGTRLTVL.

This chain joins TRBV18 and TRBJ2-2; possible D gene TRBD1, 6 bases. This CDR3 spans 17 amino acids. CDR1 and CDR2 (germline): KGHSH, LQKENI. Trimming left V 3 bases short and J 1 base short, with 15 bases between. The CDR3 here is CASSPRLTGMNTGELFF. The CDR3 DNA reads TGTGCCAGCTCACCGAGACTAACAGGGATGAACACCGGGGAGCTGTTTTTT.

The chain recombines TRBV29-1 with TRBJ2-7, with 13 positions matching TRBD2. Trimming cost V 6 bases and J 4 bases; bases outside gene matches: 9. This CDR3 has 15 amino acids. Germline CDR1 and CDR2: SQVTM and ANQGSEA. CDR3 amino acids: CSVKRTSGSAYEQYF. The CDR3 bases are TGCAGCGTGAAACGGACTAGCGGGAGTGCTTACGAGCAGTACTTC.

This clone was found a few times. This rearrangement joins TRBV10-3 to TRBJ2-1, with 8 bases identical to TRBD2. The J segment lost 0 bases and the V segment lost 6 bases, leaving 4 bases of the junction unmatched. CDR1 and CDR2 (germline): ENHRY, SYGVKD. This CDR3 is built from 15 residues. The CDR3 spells CAISSLAASYNEQFF. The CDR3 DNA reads TGTGCCATCAGCTCACTAGCGGCCTCCTACAATGAGCAGTTCTTC.

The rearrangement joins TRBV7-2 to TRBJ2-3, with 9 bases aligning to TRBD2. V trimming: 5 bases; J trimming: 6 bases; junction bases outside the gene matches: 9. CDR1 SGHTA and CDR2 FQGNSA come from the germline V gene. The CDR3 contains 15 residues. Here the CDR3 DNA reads TGTGCCAGCAGCCCAATAGCGGGAGAATCGGATACGCAGTATTTT. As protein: CASSPIAGESDTQYF.

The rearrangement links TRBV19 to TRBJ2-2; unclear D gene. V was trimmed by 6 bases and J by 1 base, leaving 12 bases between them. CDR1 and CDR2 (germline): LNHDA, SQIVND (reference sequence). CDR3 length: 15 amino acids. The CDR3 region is CASRIPRGNTGELFF. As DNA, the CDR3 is TGTGCCAGTAGAATTCCTAGAGGGAACACCGGGGAGCTGTTTTTT. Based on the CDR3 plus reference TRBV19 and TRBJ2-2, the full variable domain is DGGITQSPKYLFRKEGQNVTLSCEQNLNHDAMYWYRQDPGQGLRLIYYSQIVNDFQKGDIAEGYSVSREKKESFPLTVTSAQKNPTAFYLCASRIPRGNTGELFFGEGSRLTVL.

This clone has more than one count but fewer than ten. This chain's CDR3 is CASKAVTGNQPQHF. For the CDR3, the DNA is TGTGCCAGCAAGGCAGTAACAGGCAATCAGCCCCAGCATTTT. The chain combines TRBV6-6 with TRBJ1-5, with D hard to call. Trimming took off 7 bases at V and 2 bases at J, with 12 bases between the two ends. This CDR3 has 14 amino acids. CDR1 and CDR2 from the germline V gene are MNHNY and SVGAGI (reference sequence).